These T cell receptor beta chains were read from a single sample in a study of T-cell memory formation after mild COVID-19. TCRdb analysed the 5' RACE reads with MiXCR anew, one entry per CDR3 protein. The table has about 110,000 distinct CDR3 sequences, roughly an eighth seen once; the top ten hold less than 40%. The specimen was PBMCs or a T cell subset sorted from them (not recorded which). These receptors all come from a man between 18 and 35 years old who had mild COVID-19 (a few samples of this study predate the infection). Cell type and time point are not known. The CDR3 runs from the conserved cysteine through the conserved F or W. D genes are given only for firm matches. Expanded clones are given a class, and other clones once, few, many or no size at all.

TRBV2,TRBJ1-5,.,TRBD1,CASSQSGGGQPYQPQHF,TGTGCCAGCAGTCAGTCAGGGGGAGGACAGCCTTATCAGCCCCAGCATTTT
TRBV7-2,TRBJ2-3,.,.,CASSFMGRTDTQYF,TGTGCCAGCAGCTTTATGGGGCGCACAGATACGCAGTATTTT
TRBV6-2/TRBV6-3,TRBJ2-2,.,.,CASRRGTGELFF,TGTGCCAGCAGGCGTGGGACCGGGGAGCTGTTTTTT
TRBV20-1,TRBJ2-2,.,.,CSARAGPSAGELFF,TGCAGTGCTAGAGCGGGACCCTCTGCCGGGGAGCTGTTTTTT
TRBV10-1,TRBJ2-2,.,TRBD2,CASRSGITGELFF,TGCGCCAGCAGGAGCGGGATAACCGGGGAGCTGTTTTTT
TRBV21-1,TRBJ2-3,few,.,CASSLTGAYPWAQYF,TGTGCCAGCAGCCTGACAGGGGCCTATCCGTGGGCGCAGTATTTT
TRBV20-1,TRBJ2-1,many,.,CSAVRPDAPYNEQFF,TGCAGTGCCGTCAGACCAGATGCGCCCTACAATGAGCAGTTCTTC
TRBV20-1,TRBJ2-7,.,TRBD1,CSAASGTGVLEQYF,TGCAGTGCTGCCTCCGGGACAGGGGTTCTCGAGCAGTACTTC
TRBV24-1,TRBJ2-7,.,.,CATTKGGTTYEQYF,TGTGCCACCACCAAAGGGGGGACGACCTACGAGCAGTACTTC
TRBV7-9,TRBJ2-1,few,.,CASSPRDHPSEQFF,TGTGCCAGCAGCCCCCGGGATCACCCCTCTGAGCAGTTCTTC